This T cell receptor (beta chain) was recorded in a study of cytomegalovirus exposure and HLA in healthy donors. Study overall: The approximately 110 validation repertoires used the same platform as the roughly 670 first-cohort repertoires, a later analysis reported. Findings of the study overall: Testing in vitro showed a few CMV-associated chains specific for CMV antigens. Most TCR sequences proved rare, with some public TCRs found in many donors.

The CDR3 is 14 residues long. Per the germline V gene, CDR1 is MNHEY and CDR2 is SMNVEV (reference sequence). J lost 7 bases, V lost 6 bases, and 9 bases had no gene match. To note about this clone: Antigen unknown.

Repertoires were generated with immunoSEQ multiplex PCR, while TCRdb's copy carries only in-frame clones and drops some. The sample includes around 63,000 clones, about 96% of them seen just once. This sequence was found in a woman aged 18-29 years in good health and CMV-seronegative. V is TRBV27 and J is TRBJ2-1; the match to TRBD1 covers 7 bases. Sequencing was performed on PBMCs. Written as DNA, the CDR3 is TGTGCCAGCAGCCAATTGACAGGGTATAATGAGCAGTTCTTC. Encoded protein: CASSQLTGYNEQFF.